This T cell receptor (beta chain) emerged from a study of control samples from healthy donors and cancer patients. The V and J ends lost 3 bases and 8 bases respectively, with 17 bases between them. Germline lookup yields CDR1 LNHDA and CDR2 SQIVND (reference sequence). This CDR3 comprises 15 residues. TCRdb's table, derived via immunoSEQ multiplex PCR, lists solely in-frame clones and lacks some. Of under 140,000 clones listed, around 87% are singletons. This rearrangement joins TRBV19 to TRBJ1-5, with D possibly being TRBD1 (6 bases). The sequenced sample consisted of PBMCs. The source is a woman aged 60-75 years with lung cancer. The CDR3 region is CASSISRGIKKPQHF. The CDR3 nucleotides read TGTGCCAGTAGTATTAGCAGGGGAATAAAGAAGCCCCAGCATTTT.